This entry features one T cell receptor beta chain sequence. Generated by immunoSEQ multiplex PCR, the TCRdb table keeps only in-frame clones and is missing some. Of about 76,000 clones detected, 88% appear once; the ten largest clones hold roughly 6%. This specimen comes from a study of blood T cell repertoires in COVID-19. The material sequenced was peripheral blood. The TCR comes from a man between 45 and 60 years old with active COVID-19.

The CDR3 DNA follows: TGTGCCAGCAGTGAAGCCCGGGATCAGCCCCAGCATTTT. Translating gives CASSEARDQPQHF. This chain links TRBV2 with TRBJ1-5; D is uncertain. Trimming removed 0 bases at V and 5 bases at J, with 5 bases between. Germline CDR1 reads SNHLY; CDR2 reads FYNNEI. The CDR3 is 13 residues long.